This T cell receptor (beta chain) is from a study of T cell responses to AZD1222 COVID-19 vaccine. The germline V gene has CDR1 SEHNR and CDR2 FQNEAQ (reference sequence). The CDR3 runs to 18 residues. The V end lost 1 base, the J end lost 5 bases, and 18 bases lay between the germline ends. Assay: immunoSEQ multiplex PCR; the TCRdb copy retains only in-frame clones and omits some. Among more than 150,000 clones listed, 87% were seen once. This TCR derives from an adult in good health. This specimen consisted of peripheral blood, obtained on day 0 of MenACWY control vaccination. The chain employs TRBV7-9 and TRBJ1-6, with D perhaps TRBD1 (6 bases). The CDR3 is CASSLGLTGARDNSPLHF. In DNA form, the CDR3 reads TGTGCCAGCAGCTTAGGCCTGACAGGCGCCCGCGATAATTCACCCCTCCACTTT.